Listed below are T cell receptor beta chains from one sample, sequenced in a study of identical twins. In TCRdb, the 5' RACE reads were re-called with MiXCR into one record per CDR3 protein. The data show fewer than 800,000 distinct CDR3 sequences, around 7.5% seen once. The same sample was also studied in work on yellow fever vaccine responses in identical twins.

Sequencing input: PBMCs. All receptors derive from a woman aged 18 to 35 in good health. CDR3s include the opening cysteine and the closing phenylalanine or tryptophan. D genes are given only for firm matches. Expanded clones are given a class, and other clones once, few, many or no size at all.

>-|TRBJ1-1|many|14|TRBV20-1
CSAREPGLVTEAFF
TGCAGTGCTAGAGAACCAGGGCTGGTCACTGAAGCTTTCTTT
>TRBD1|TRBJ2-2|many|15|TRBV12-3/TRBV12-4
CASSTGQGSHGELFF
TGTGCCAGCAGCACGGGACAGGGTAGTCACGGGGAGCTGTTTTTT
>TRBD2|TRBJ2-1|many|17|TRBV10-3
CAISVRTSGGSNDEQFF
TGTGCCATCAGTGTAAGGACTAGCGGGGGGAGTAACGATGAGCAGTTCTTC
>TRBD1|TRBJ1-2|-|15|TRBV12-3/TRBV12-4
CASSLTGTADYGYTF
TGTGCCAGCAGTCTCACCGGGACAGCGGACTATGGCTACACCTTC
>TRBD2|TRBJ2-3|-|16|TRBV24-1
CATSDRSGGASDTQYF
TGTGCCACCAGTGACCGTAGCGGGGGGGCGTCAGATACGCAGTATTTT
>-|TRBJ2-2|few|15|TRBV18
CASSASLGGTGELFF
TGTGCCAGCTCCGCCTCTCTGGGCGGCACCGGGGAGCTGTTTTTT
>-|TRBJ1-4|many|14|TRBV28
CASSPGSKNEKLFF
TGTGCCAGCAGTCCGGGATCCAAGAATGAAAAACTGTTTTTT
>-|TRBJ1-1|few|16|TRBV5-5
CASSLDRVLPNTEAFF
TGTGCCAGCAGCTTGGACAGGGTATTACCGAACACTGAAGCTTTCTTT
>TRBD1|TRBJ1-2|few|13|TRBV5-1
CATASDRNYGYTF
TGCGCCACCGCCTCGGACAGGAACTATGGCTACACCTTC
>-|TRBJ2-6|few|15|TRBV20-1
CSARQGSDGANVLTF
TGCAGTGCTAGACAGGGGTCGGACGGGGCCAACGTCCTGACTTTC
>-|TRBJ2-3|-|15|TRBV10-2
CASTRVGHSTDTQYF
TGCGCCAGCACGAGGGTCGGCCATAGCACAGATACGCAGTATTTT
>TRBD1|TRBJ1-1|many|11|TRBV12-3/TRBV12-4
CASRTGSEAFF
TGTGCCAGCAGGACAGGGTCTGAAGCTTTCTTT
>-|TRBJ2-1|-|13|TRBV10-3
CARGDTQVGEQFF
TGTGCCAGAGGGGATACACAAGTTGGTGAGCAGTTCTTC
>TRBD2|TRBJ2-7|-|14|TRBV12-3/TRBV12-4
CASRFGEGGSEQYF
TGTGCCAGCAGATTTGGGGAGGGTGGGAGTGAGCAGTACTTC
>-|TRBJ1-1|many|11|TRBV28
CASTRNTEAFF
TGTGCCAGCACAAGAAACACTGAAGCTTTCTTT
>TRBD2|TRBJ2-3|few|17|TRBV9
CASSVEGGLRGTDTQYF
TGTGCCAGCAGCGTAGAGGGAGGGCTACGGGGCACAGATACGCAGTATTTT
>TRBD1|TRBJ1-1|many|15|TRBV5-1
CASSSDRGSNTEAFF
TGCGCCAGCAGCTCGGACAGGGGCTCGAACACTGAAGCTTTCTTT
>TRBD2|TRBJ2-7|many|16|TRBV12-5
CASGLVRLAGLDEQYF
TGTGCTAGTGGTTTGGTACGACTAGCGGGATTGGACGAGCAGTACTTC
>-|TRBJ2-3|few|15|TRBV20-1
CSAEDLYSSTDTQYF
TGCAGTGCTGAAGACCTGTATTCTAGCACAGATACGCAGTATTTT
>TRBD1|TRBJ2-1|few|16|TRBV5-6
CASSPGTGGPYNEQFF
TGTGCCAGCAGCCCTGGGACAGGGGGCCCCTACAATGAGCAGTTCTTC
>-|TRBJ2-1|many|17|TRBV5-6
CASSLVSGGNSYNEQFF
TGTGCCAGCAGCTTGGTTTCTGGAGGGAACTCCTACAATGAGCAGTTCTTC
>-|TRBJ2-1|-|15|TRBV7-9
CASSAVPGIDNEQFF
TGTGCCAGCAGCGCAGTTCCAGGGATCGACAATGAGCAGTTCTTC
>TRBD2|TRBJ2-1|-|15|TRBV20-1
CSARPGLAGYNEQFF
TGCAGTGCTAGGCCTGGGCTAGCGGGGTACAATGAGCAGTTCTTC
>-|TRBJ2-2|few|14|TRBV6-1
CASALGWFTGELFF
TGTGCCAGTGCCCTGGGGTGGTTCACCGGGGAGCTGTTTTTT
>-|TRBJ2-2|few|15|TRBV20-1
CSARRAVAVTGELFF
TGCAGTGCCAGGAGGGCCGTTGCCGTCACCGGGGAGCTGTTTTTT
>-|TRBJ2-1|-|15|TRBV24-1
CATSAPSGPSNEQFF
TGTGCCACCAGTGCCCCCAGCGGGCCCTCCAATGAGCAGTTCTTC
>TRBD2|TRBJ2-1|many|15|TRBV5-1
CASSFSRGGTDEQFF
TGCGCCAGCAGCTTTTCTCGCGGGGGGACGGATGAGCAGTTCTTC
>-|TRBJ2-2|many|15|TRBV5-1
CASSLGQQNTGELFF
TGCGCCAGCAGCTTGGGGCAGCAGAACACCGGGGAGCTGTTTTTT
>-|TRBJ1-5|few|17|TRBV12-3/TRBV12-4
CASSLGPGQNGNQPQHF
TGTGCCAGCAGTCTCGGGCCCGGGCAGAACGGCAATCAGCCCCAGCATTTT
>-|TRBJ1-5|-|15|TRBV6-5
CASSYLGANNQPQHF
TGTGCCAGCAGTTACCTGGGGGCTAATAATCAGCCCCAGCATTTT
>-|TRBJ1-1|few|16|TRBV11-2
CASSLYVGARGLEAFF
TGTGCCAGCAGCTTATACGTCGGCGCGAGAGGACTTGAAGCTTTCTTT
>-|TRBJ2-2|few|16|TRBV28
CASSSPGAVNTGELFF
TGTGCCAGCAGTTCTCCGGGGGCGGTTAATACCGGGGAGCTGTTTTTT
>-|TRBJ2-3|many|14|TRBV20-1
CSARTRSNTDTQYF
TGCAGTGCTAGGACTAGATCTAACACAGATACGCAGTATTTT
>TRBD2|TRBJ2-1|few|15|TRBV7-2
CASSSLGVAGEGQFF
TGTGCCAGCAGCTCCCTAGGAGTAGCGGGAGAGGGGCAGTTCTTC
>TRBD2|TRBJ2-2|-|19|TRBV11-1
CASSPVGGSGDANTGELFF
TGTGCCAGCAGCCCTGTCGGCGGTAGCGGGGACGCAAACACCGGGGAGCTGTTTTTT
>-|TRBJ2-2|few|13|TRBV10-2
CASSETRAGELFF
TGCGCCAGCAGTGAGACGAGGGCCGGGGAGCTGTTTTTT
>-|TRBJ2-5|few|16|TRBV11-3
CASSLGETGSQETQYF
TGTGCCAGCAGCTTAGGGGAGACGGGGTCCCAAGAGACCCAGTACTTC
>TRBD1|TRBJ2-7|few|13|TRBV12-3/TRBV12-4
CATRPGTGLAQYF
TGTGCCACTCGTCCCGGGACAGGGCTCGCGCAGTACTTC